This TCR beta chain stems from a study of cytomegalovirus exposure and HLA in healthy donors. Overall study: About 85 million unique TCRs from HLA-typed donors were held in an early release of data.

The germline V gene has CDR1 LNHDA and CDR2 SQIVND (reference sequence). V lost 7 bases, J lost 3 bases, and 21 bases lay in between. The CDR3 contains 17 residues. Study-wide results and caveats: For most TCR sequences rarity was the rule, although some public TCRs occurred in many donors. For TCR beta chains, V- and J-gene trimming was later linked to a missense DCLRE1C variant.

PCR employed 60 Vbeta and 13 Jbeta primers. This table comes from immunoSEQ multiplex PCR, and its TCRdb copy is limited to in-frame clones, with some not included. The sample has roughly 200,000 clones, 70% to 80% seen once; the top ten hold more than 3.5%. Each donor was healthy, and each was a bone marrow donor. For this clone: Antigen unknown.

This clonotype originated in a woman aged 60-70 years in good health and CMV-seropositive. The source material was PBMCs. V usage is TRBV19 and J usage is TRBJ2-2; D may be TRBD1 (7 bases). CDR3 DNA sequence: TGTGCCAGTACTCCCTTGCGGGGACAGTCGGACACCGGGGAGCTGTTTTTT. Encoded protein: CASTPLRGQSDTGELFF.